Following are 32 T cell receptor beta chains from one sample sequenced in a study of T cell responses to AZD1222 COVID-19 vaccine. TCRdb's table, derived via immunoSEQ multiplex PCR, lists solely in-frame clones and lacks some. The sample has tens of thousands of clones, roughly 88% seen once; the top ten hold roughly 3.1%. Material: peripheral blood, obtained 28 days after the second AZD1222 dose. These receptors came from an adult who received the AZD1222 COVID-19 vaccine.

At least ten counts were recorded for this clone. The rearrangement joins TRBV7-3 to TRBJ2-2, with TRBD2 matching 7 bases. The CDR3 is made up of 14 amino acids. Losses at the gene ends were 5 bases for V and 2 bases for J; bases not matched to a gene: 2. Germline V lookup: CDR1 SGHTA, CDR2 FQGTGA. Written as DNA, the CDR3 is TGTGCCAGCAGCCCGGGGGGTAACACCGGGGAGCTGTTTTTT. The encoded protein is CASSPGGNTGELFF. The whole variable domain, remainder taken from reference TRBV7-3 and TRBJ2-2, is GAGVSQTPSNKVTEKGKYVELRCDPISGHTALYWYRQSLGQGPEFLIYFQGTGAADDSGLPNDRFFAVRPEGSVSTLKIQRTERGDSAVYLCASSPGGNTGELFFGEGSRLTVL.

The CDR3: CASSQRGETGFYTGELFF. CDR3 nucleotide sequence: TGCGCCAGCAGCCAGAGGGGAGAGACAGGGTTTTACACCGGGGAGCTGTTTTTT. The J gene is TRBJ2-2, the V gene TRBV4-1; 7 positions match TRBD1. Germline CDR1 MGHRA, CDR2 YSYEKL. The CDR3 is 18 residues long. V gave up 3 bases and J gave up 3 bases; unmatched junction bases: 13.

This clone has only a few counts. This chain links TRBV11-2 with TRBJ2-3, with 12 bases identical to TRBD1. CDR1 SGHAT and CDR2 FQNNGV come from the germline V gene. Unmatched junction bases numbered 4, after V lost 1 base and J lost 2 bases. This CDR3 is 17 amino acids long. In DNA, the CDR3 is TGTGCCAGCAGCTTAGTCGGGACAGGGGGCCCCACAGATACGCAGTATTTT. As protein: CASSLVGTGGPTDTQYF.

The V call is TRBV18, the J call TRBJ1-1; D unclear. CDR1 is KGHSH, CDR2 LQKENI, per germline. Trimming shortened V by 3 bases and J by 1 base, and 9 bases separated the two germline ends. This CDR3 spans 14 amino acids. The CDR3 reads CASSPEVQNTEAFF. The CDR3 region has the DNA TGTGCCAGCTCACCTGAGGTCCAGAACACTGAAGCTTTCTTT.

This clone was observed a few times. The chain carries TRBV5-1 and TRBJ1-2, with a tentative D call TRBD1 (6 bases). This CDR3 contains 16 residues. Trimming took off 0 bases at V and 2 bases at J, with 14 bases between the two ends. Germline values: CDR1 SGHRS, CDR2 YFSETQ. The CDR3: CASSLDRAMRNYGYTF. Written as DNA, the CDR3 is TGCGCCAGCAGCTTGGACAGGGCGATGAGGAACTATGGCTACACCTTC.

The chain couples TRBV10-1 to TRBJ2-2; tentatively, D is TRBD2 (5 bases). Trimming cost V 4 bases and J 2 bases, with 14 bases left between them. Germline V gene data show CDR1 as WNHNN and CDR2 as SYGVQD (reference sequence). This CDR3 has 16 residues. The CDR3 protein is CASSVEAVDNTGELFF. In DNA, the CDR3 is TGCGCCAGCAGTGTCGAAGCGGTCGACAACACCGGGGAGCTGTTTTTT.

V usage is TRBV7-2 and J usage is TRBJ2-1; no clear D gene. The V end was cut by 1 base, the J end by 7 bases, with 11 bases between. This CDR3 spans 14 amino acids. The germline CDR1 and CDR2 sequences are SGHTA and FQGNSA. Here the CDR3 DNA reads TGTGCCAGCAGCTTAGATTATCAGACGAATGAGCAGTTCTTC. It is translated as CASSLDYQTNEQFF.

This clone was observed a handful of times. The chain uses TRBV27 and TRBJ1-4; 8 bases align to TRBD1. The CDR3 totals 14 residues. V shed 6 bases, J shed 7 bases, and the junction held 7 bases outside the gene matches. Germline CDR1 and CDR2: MNHEY and SMNVEV (reference sequence). The CDR3 nucleotides are TGTGCCAGCAGCTTCCAGGGGGCTTTTGAAAAACTGTTTTTT. The encoded protein is CASSFQGAFEKLFF.

This rearrangement joins TRBV20-1 to TRBJ2-1; 8 bases align to TRBD2. V dropped 4 bases and J dropped 10; count of bases not matched to a gene: 15. Germline assignment: CDR1 DFQATT and CDR2 SNEGSKA (reference sequence). This CDR3 is 15 amino acids long. The DNA of the CDR3 is TGCAGTGCTAATGAGCGGGAGTCATACTTAGGGGAGCAGTTCTTC. Encoded protein: CSANERESYLGEQFF.

The chain uses TRBV2 and TRBJ2-1, with D uncertain. The CDR3 sequence is 13 residues long. In germline, CDR1 is SNHLY, CDR2 FYNNEI. Trimming shortened V by 3 bases and J by 9 bases, and 12 bases separated the two germline ends. The CDR3 region has the DNA TGTGCCAGCAGTGAGAATCCCGACACTGAGCAGTTCTTC. It specifies CASSENPDTEQFF.

The rearrangement joins TRBV11-2 to TRBJ2-2; D might be TRBD1 (7 bases). V lost 8 bases to trimming and J lost 4 bases, with 17 bases between them. The CDR3 is made up of 15 amino acids. Germline V lookup: CDR1 SGHAT, CDR2 FQNNGV. CDR3 residues: CASGAGQLSTGELFF. The DNA of the CDR3 is TGTGCCAGCGGTGCGGGACAGCTTTCCACCGGGGAGCTGTTTTTT.

The CDR3, as DNA: TGCAGCGCTCCCTCGGGCCCGGGCACTGAAGCTTTCTTT. Protein sequence: CSAPSGPGTEAFF. This chain connects TRBV29-1 to TRBJ1-1; D call uncertain. The germline V and J ends were trimmed by 7 bases and 4 bases, with 16 bases remaining between them. Germline-derived CDR1 and CDR2 are SQVTM and ANQGSEA. CDR3 size: 13 residues.

The chain couples TRBV2 to TRBJ2-7, with 9 positions matching TRBD1. The CDR3 loop spans 19 amino acids. Trimming took 5 bases from V and 0 from J; bases not matched to a gene: 17. In germline, CDR1 is SNHLY, CDR2 FYNNEI. CDR3: CASSFSGTGPLKYSYEQYF. DNA for the CDR3: TGTGCCAGCAGTTTTTCCGGGACAGGGCCCCTAAAATACTCCTACGAGCAGTACTTC. Drawing the rest from reference TRBV2 and TRBJ2-7, the complete variable domain is EPEVTQTPSHQVTQMGQEVILRCVPISNHLYFYWYRQILGQKVEFLVSFYNNEISEKSEIFDDQFSVERPDGSNFTLKIRSTKLEDSAMYFCASSFSGTGPLKYSYEQYFGPGTRLTVT.

This chain joins TRBV6-5 and TRBJ1-6; 7 nucleotides line up with TRBD1. This CDR3 spans 15 amino acids. Germline V lookup: CDR1 MNHEY, CDR2 SVGAGI. V dropped 3 bases and J dropped 7; count of bases not matched to a gene: 6. CDR3 in DNA: TGTGCCAGCAGTTATATTGACAGGGAGAATTCACCCCTCCACTTT. Amino acids: CASSYIDRENSPLHF.

This chain links TRBV7-2 with TRBJ2-7; tentatively, D is TRBD1 (6 bases). V was clipped by 1 base and J by 0 bases, with 13 bases between them. Looked up from germline, CDR1 is SGHTA and CDR2 is FQGNSA. The length of the CDR3 is 16 residues. Here the CDR3 reads CASSLGGPPNSYEQYF. CDR3 bases: TGTGCCAGCAGCTTAGGGGGGCCCCCAAACTCCTACGAGCAGTACTTC.

The rearrangement joins TRBV12-5 to TRBJ1-2; 7 positions match TRBD1. V lost 1 base, J lost 8 bases, and 7 bases stayed unmatched. Germline V gives CDR1 LGHNT, CDR2 FRNRAP. This CDR3 has 14 amino acids. The CDR3 nucleotides are TGTGCTAGTGGTTTGGCAGGACAGGTGGAAGGCTACACCTTC. It codes for CASGLAGQVEGYTF.

This chain connects TRBV27 to TRBJ2-7, with D possibly matching TRBD1 (6 bases). Germline V gene sequence: CDR1 MNHEY, CDR2 SMNVEV (reference sequence). V was clipped by 8 bases and J by 3 bases, with 14 bases between them. The CDR3 totals 13 residues. The CDR3 DNA follows: TGTGCCAGCTCTCCGGGACAAGGCTACGAGCAGTACTTC. Translated, it gives CASSPGQGYEQYF.

V gene TRBV5-1 combines with J gene TRBJ1-6; no reliable D call. Germline CDR1 and CDR2: SGHRS and YFSETQ. The CDR3 has 13 amino acids. V was trimmed by 0 bases and J by 8 bases, leaving 6 bases between them. This CDR3 reads CASSLVEDSPLHF. Here the CDR3 DNA reads TGCGCCAGCAGCTTGGTTGAGGATTCACCCCTCCACTTT.

The sample holds one count of this clone. This sequence joins TRBV6-6 and TRBJ1-1; D may be TRBD1 (6 bases). This CDR3 region has 12 residues. Germline assignment: CDR1 MNHNY and CDR2 SVGAGI (reference sequence). Trimming cost V 6 bases and J 10 bases, with 15 bases left between them. CDR3 DNA sequence: TGTGCCAGCAGCATGGACAGTATGATAGCTTTCTTT. It yields the protein CASSMDSMIAFF.

The chain couples TRBV9 to TRBJ2-2; D may be TRBD2 (6 bases). Germline V lookup: CDR1 SGDLS, CDR2 YYNGEE. V was trimmed by 2 bases and J by 5 bases, leaving 16 bases between them. CDR3 length equals 16 residues. CDR3 residues: CASSVFSTGLTGELFF. The CDR3 DNA sequence: TGTGCCAGCAGCGTTTTTTCCACAGGACTAACCGGGGAGCTGTTTTTT.

The rearrangement uses TRBV10-3 and TRBJ2-5; 14 nucleotides match TRBD2. The germline gives CDR1 ENHRY, CDR2 SYGVKD. This CDR3 region has 18 residues. The V segment lost 3 bases and the J segment 2 bases; nucleotides outside the gene matches: 8. The CDR3 region has the DNA TGTGCCATCAGTGAACCGGGACTAGCGGGGGCCATACAAGAGACCCAGTACTTC. Amino acids: CAISEPGLAGAIQETQYF.

CDR3 sequence (DNA): TGTGCCATCGGCGGGACTAGCGGGAGCGAAGCAGATACGCAGTATTTT. This translates into CAIGGTSGSEADTQYF. The chain employs TRBV10-3 and TRBJ2-3; the match to TRBD2 covers 14 bases. The germline V gene has CDR1 ENHRY and CDR2 SYGVKD. The CDR3 has 16 amino acids. Germline trimming cut 8 bases from V and 4 bases from J; bases unmatched to any gene: 8.

The chain has TRBV19 and TRBJ1-5; D remains unclear. Trimming removed 5 bases at V and 1 base at J, with 9 bases between. Looked up from germline, CDR1 is LNHDA and CDR2 is SQIVND (reference sequence). This CDR3 has 14 amino acids. In DNA, the CDR3 is TGTGCCAGTAGTGTTGACACCAGCAATCAGCCCCAGCATTTT. This sequence encodes CASSVDTSNQPQHF.

The chain employs TRBV6-5 and TRBJ1-5; D unclear. The germline V and J ends were trimmed by 7 bases and 7 bases, with 14 bases remaining between them. The CDR3 has 13 amino acids. Germline lookup yields CDR1 MNHEY and CDR2 SVGAGI. CDR3 nucleotide sequence: TGTGCCAGCAAAGGAGAAGGGAGACAGCCCCAGCATTTT. This translates into CASKGEGRQPQHF.

This clone occurred a few times. This chain joins TRBV29-1 and TRBJ1-1, with a weak D call TRBD1 (5 bases). Germline V CDR1 and CDR2: SQVTM, ANQGSEA. Trimming took off 3 bases at V and 1 base at J, with 9 bases between the two ends. There are 13 residues in the CDR3. CDR3 DNA: TGCAGCGTTGAGTCGGACACGAACACTGAAGCTTTCTTT. Translated: CSVESDTNTEAFF. Filled out from reference TRBV29-1 and TRBJ1-1, the complete variable domain reads SAVISQKPSRDICQRGTSLTIQCQVDSQVTMMFWYRQQPGQSLTLIATANQGSEATYESGFVIDKFPISRPNLTFSTLTVSNMSPEDSSIYLCSVESDTNTEAFFGQGTRLTVV.

This clone was observed a single time. The chain carries TRBV6-5 and TRBJ1-3; D may be TRBD1 (6 bases). With 8 bases removed from V and 3 bases from J, the gap between germline ends came to 17 bases. CDR3 length: 15 amino acids. Germline loops: CDR1 MNHEY, CDR2 SVGAGI. The CDR3 region has the DNA TGTGCCAGCCGAGGGGACGCAGGGGTTGGAAACACCATATATTTT. It specifies CASRGDAGVGNTIYF.

This chain links TRBV12-3 or TRBV12-4 with TRBJ2-5; TRBD1 agrees at 7 bases. The CDR3 extends over 13 amino acids. Trimming at V came to 6 bases and at J to 5 bases, leaving 6 bases not matched to a gene. In DNA, the CDR3 is TGTGCCAGCAGCCTCAGGGGGTCTGAGACCCAGTACTTC. As protein: CASSLRGSETQYF.

This rearrangement joins TRBV7-3 to TRBJ2-2; 7 bases fit TRBD2. The CDR3 covers 20 residues. Germline CDR1 and CDR2: SGHTA and FQGTGA. J was trimmed by 1 base and V by 0 bases; bases with no gene match: 14. As DNA, the CDR3 is TGTGCCAGCAGCTTAACATCCTCTCGGCTAGCGGCTATGAACACCGGGGAGCTGTTTTTT. It encodes CASSLTSSRLAAMNTGELFF.

This clone was recorded only once. The V and J genes are TRBV9 and TRBJ1-5; D perhaps matches TRBD1 (5 bases). Germline V gene data show CDR1 as SGDLS and CDR2 as YYNGEE. There are 15 residues in the CDR3. The V end lost 3 bases, the J end lost 0 bases, and 10 bases lay between the germline ends. In nucleotides, the CDR3 is TGTGCCAGCAGCGCCGGGACCTATAGCAATCAGCCCCAGCATTTT. As protein: CASSAGTYSNQPQHF. Using reference TRBV9 and TRBJ1-5 for the parts outside the CDR3, the full variable domain is DSGVTQTPKHLITATGQRVTLRCSPRSGDLSVYWYQQSLDQGLQFLIQYYNGEERAKGNILERFSAQQFPDLHSELNLSSLELGDSALYFCASSAGTYSNQPQHFGDGTRLSIL.

This chain links TRBV6-5 with TRBJ1-6, with D uncertain. Germline CDR1 reads MNHEY; CDR2 reads SVGAGI. With 8 bases removed from V and 0 bases from J, the gap between germline ends came to 11 bases. CDR3 length equals 15 residues. The CDR3 reads CASQDGTSYNSPLHF. The CDR3 DNA reads as TGTGCCAGCCAGGACGGTACCTCCTATAATTCACCCCTCCACTTT.

The chain employs TRBV3-1 (or the pseudogene TRBV3-2) and TRBJ1-2; the D gene is possibly TRBD1 (6 bases). This CDR3 is built from 12 residues. Trimming removed 5 bases from V and 5 bases from J, with 9 bases in between. Germline V gives CDR1 LGHDT, CDR2 YNNKEL (reference sequence). The DNA for the CDR3 is TGTGCCAGCAGCAAAGGGGGGTATGGCTACACCTTC. It yields the protein CASSKGGYGYTF.

This sequence joins TRBV5-6 and TRBJ2-6; TRBD1 is a possible D gene (6 bases). V lost 3 bases and J lost 0, with 13 bases in between. Germline values: CDR1 SGHDT, CDR2 YYEEEE. The CDR3 contains 17 residues. For the CDR3, the DNA is TGTGCCAGCAGCTGGACAGATTTTATCTCTGGGGCCAACGTCCTGACTTTC. Its translation: CASSWTDFISGANVLTF.